Following are 2 T cell receptor beta chains from one sample sequenced in a study of T cells after yellow fever vaccination (dated by TCRdb to between 2018 and 2021). To prepare the library, 5' RACE was applied. The instrument was an Illumina NovaSeq 6000. The raw public reads went through TCRdb reprocessing: fastp at Q25, MiXCR clone calling, in-frame beta chains kept. Identical CDR3 proteins give one entry, which carries the most common genes and DNA. This sample lists hundreds of thousands of distinct CDR3 sequences; about 19% were detected once. The ten most abundant clones make up 15% to 20% of the sample. Sample treatment or condition, as interpreted from the label and publication: live attenuated yellow fever vaccine strain. The starting material was PBMCs, obtained before the yellow fever booster vaccination. The receptors derive from a man in his late teens or twenties who received the YFV17D yellow fever vaccine.

This clonotype was counted only a few times. The chain couples TRBV5-1 to TRBJ1-1; D not certain. CDR1 and CDR2 from the germline V gene are SGHRS and YFSETQ. Deletions cut 0 bases from V and 4 bases from J, with 19 bases between. This CDR3 is built from 17 residues. CDR3: CASSLVSGMPPGTEAFF. CDR3 sequence (DNA): TGCGCCAGCAGCTTGGTGAGTGGTATGCCGCCGGGCACTGAAGCTTTCTTT.

The chain recombines TRBV6-5 with TRBJ2-7; 9 nucleotides line up with TRBD2. Unmatched junction bases numbered 6, after V lost 7 bases and J lost 5 bases. Germline V gives CDR1 MNHEY, CDR2 SVGAGI. The CDR3 has 13 amino acids. The CDR3 reads CASIERGVHEQYF. The CDR3 DNA reads as TGTGCCAGCATTGAGCGGGGGGTCCACGAGCAGTACTTC.